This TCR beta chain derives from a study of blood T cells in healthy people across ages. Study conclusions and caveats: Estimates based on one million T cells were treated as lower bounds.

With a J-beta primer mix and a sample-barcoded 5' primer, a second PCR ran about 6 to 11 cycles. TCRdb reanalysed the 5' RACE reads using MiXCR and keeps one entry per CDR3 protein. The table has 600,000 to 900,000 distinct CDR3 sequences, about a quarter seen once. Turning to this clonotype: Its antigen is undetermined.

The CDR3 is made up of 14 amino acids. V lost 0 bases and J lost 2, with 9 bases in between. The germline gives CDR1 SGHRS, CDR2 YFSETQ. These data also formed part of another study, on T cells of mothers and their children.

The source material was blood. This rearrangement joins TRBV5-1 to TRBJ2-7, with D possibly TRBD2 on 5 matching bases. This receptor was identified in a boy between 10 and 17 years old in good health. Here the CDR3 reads CASSLEAATYEQYF. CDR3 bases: TGCGCCAGCAGCTTGGAAGCGGCTACCTACGAGCAGTACTTC.